Below, 8 T cell receptor beta chains from the same sample are listed, as sequenced in a study of Graves' ophthalmopathy and Graves' hyperthyroidism. TCR beta CDR3 regions were amplified from RNA transcripts. Amplification began with first-round RT-PCR using HTBI primers, then second-round multiplex PCR was performed. A single record per CDR3 protein comes from TCRdb applying MiXCR to the multiplex PCR reads. The sample holds approximately 1.2 million distinct CDR3 sequences, less than 45% seen once. What was sequenced was peripheral blood or thyroid tissue (not recorded which). The source of these receptors is an adult man with Graves' hyperthyroidism.

This clonotype has a count of ten or more. The rearrangement uses TRBV7-2 and TRBJ1-1; 8 positions match TRBD1. V was clipped by 6 bases and J by 1 base; unmatched bases: 4. The CDR3 extends over 14 amino acids. The germline gives CDR1 SGHTA, CDR2 FQGNSA. CDR3: CASRPGTGNTEAFF. The CDR3 region has the DNA TGTGCCAGCAGACCCGGGACAGGGAACACTGAAGCTTTCTTT.

On this clonotype itself: This may be a read error, as it is one base from a much larger clone. In DNA, the CDR3 is TGCAGTGCTGGAGCCCTGACAGGGGTTACTGAAGCTTTCTTT. Its protein product is CSAGALTGVTEAFF. The rearrangement uses TRBV20-1 and TRBJ1-1; 8 positions match TRBD1. Trimming at V came to 5 bases and at J to 5 bases, leaving 10 bases not matched to a gene. CDR1 and CDR2 from the germline V gene are DFQATT and SNEGSKA (reference sequence). The CDR3 has 14 amino acids.

This clonotype was recorded a few times. The genes are TRBV30 and TRBJ2-7; no clear D gene. Trimming pared 0 bases from V and 5 bases from J, leaving 8 bases between. The CDR3 runs 12 residues. Looked up from germline, CDR1 is GTSNPN and CDR2 is SVGIG (reference sequence). The CDR3 region is CAWSVQWHEQYF. The CDR3 DNA reads as TGTGCCTGGAGTGTACAGTGGCACGAGCAGTACTTC.

This chain connects TRBV6-5 to TRBJ2-2, with 15 bases identical to TRBD2. The CDR3 runs to 16 residues. V lost 10 bases, J lost 4 bases, and 7 bases stayed unmatched. Per the germline V gene, CDR1 is MNHEY and CDR2 is SVGAGI. CDR3 nucleotides: TGTGCCACACGGACTAGCGGGAGGGCCGGCACCGGGGAGCTGTTTTTT. The encoded protein is CATRTSGRAGTGELFF.

In this sample, this clonotype turned up many times. This chain joins TRBV20-1 and TRBJ1-6, with a possible D match to TRBD1 (6 bases). V lost 6 bases and J lost 10, with 13 bases in between. Germline V gene data show CDR1 as DFQATT and CDR2 as SNEGSKA (reference sequence). The CDR3 has 12 amino acids. The CDR3 DNA is TGCAGTGCAACAACAGGGACCTCACCCCTCCACTTT. Translated, it gives CSATTGTSPLHF.

In this sample, this clonotype turned up a few times. The CDR3 protein is CATFPGANVLTF. For the CDR3, the DNA is TGTGCCACCTTCCCTGGGGCCAACGTCCTGACTTTC. The chain has TRBV6-1 and TRBJ2-6; D is uncertain. CDR1 and CDR2 (germline): MNHNS, SASEGT. The CDR3 runs 12 residues. V was shortened by 10 bases and J by 2 bases, with 6 bases between the two germline ends.

The CDR3 protein is CASSLTGGADEKLYF. The CDR3 bases are TGTGCCAGCAGCTTAACGGGAGGGGCAGATGAAAAACTGTACTTC. V gene TRBV7-9 combines with J gene TRBJ2-5, with 8 bases identical to TRBD2. V shed 2 bases, J shed 13 bases, and the junction held 15 bases outside the gene matches. There are 15 residues in the CDR3. Looked up from germline, CDR1 is SEHNR and CDR2 is FQNEAQ (reference sequence).

The genes are TRBV29-1 and TRBJ2-5; D ambiguous. CDR3 length: 12 residues. Germline CDR1 and CDR2: SQVTM and ANQGSEA. V shed 0 bases and J shed 5 bases, with 7 bases lying between them. The CDR3 is CSVEDSLETQYF. Here the CDR3 DNA reads TGCAGCGTTGAAGATTCGCTGGAGACCCAGTACTTC.